This T cell receptor (beta chain) comes out of a study of breast tumors, draining lymph nodes, adjacent tissues. Breast cancer patients provided tissue from their axillary draining lymph nodes. TCRdb re-called the multiplex PCR reads with MiXCR, one entry per CDR3 protein. This sample has 140,000 or so distinct CDR3 sequences, with approximately 30% found just once. Whole-study findings and limits: Compared with lymph nodes, tumors were less diverse; compared with nontumor tissue, more. The lymph node origin of tumor T cells was framed as consistent with a hypothesis, not demonstrated.

As to this clonotype: The antigen is not known.

The TCR sequence derives from a female donor with breast cancer. Some clones in this sample may be carry-over from other donors' samples. Sequencing was carried out using axillary lymph node tissue.

The CDR3 region has the DNA TGTGCCACCAGTAGGGGTCCGGGGGGGAAAGATACGCAGTATTTT. Translation gives CATSRGPGGKDTQYF. The chain links TRBV24-1 to TRBJ2-3; 8 bases match TRBD2. Germline V CDR1 and CDR2: KGHDR, SFDVKD. CDR3 length equals 15 residues. Unmatched junction bases numbered 9, after V lost 6 bases and J lost 5 bases.